These 6 T cell receptor beta chains came from one sample sequenced in a study of CD8+CD57+ T cells in acquired aplastic anemia. Genomic DNA templated the TCR beta VDJ and CDR3 profiling. TCRdb processed the reads anew with MiXCR; each CDR3 protein has one entry. The sample lists 300,000 or so distinct CDR3 sequences, roughly 53% occurring once. Before being chosen for sequencing, patients had shown CD8+CD57+ cell expansion by flow cytometry. The source material was sorted CD4+, CD8+, or CD8+CD57+ T cells (not recorded which) from PBMCs. These receptor sequences come from a human donor with aplastic anemia.

This clonotype has at least ten counts. The rearrangement uses TRBV12-3 or TRBV12-4 and TRBJ2-1, with 12 bases that match TRBD2. The CDR3 covers 15 residues. The trim removed 5 bases at V and 6 bases at J, leaving 5 bases unmatched. This CDR3 is CASSPRLAGANEQFF. CDR3 bases: TGTGCCAGCAGTCCTCGACTAGCGGGAGCCAATGAGCAGTTCTTC.

The chain carries TRBV29-1 and TRBJ2-3; 8 bases line up with TRBD1. The V and J ends lost 6 bases and 1 base, in that order; junction bases with no gene match: 9. Germline loops: CDR1 SQVTM, CDR2 ANQGSEA. This CDR3 has 15 residues. The CDR3: CSVRTGSSRTDTQYF. CDR3 bases: TGCAGCGTCCGGACAGGGAGTTCGCGCACAGATACGCAGTATTTT.

In regard to this clonotype: It may be a read error: a sequence one base away is much more abundant. J is TRBJ2-1 and V is TRBV6-6; D not resolved. Germline lookup yields CDR1 MNHNY and CDR2 SVGAGI (reference sequence). The CDR3 totals 16 residues. The CDR3 sequence: CASSYRRSTSNNEQFF. For the CDR3, the DNA is TGTGCCAGCAGTTACAGACGCTCCACCTCCAACAATGAGCAGTTCTTC.

The chain has TRBV20-1 and TRBJ1-2, with D perhaps matching TRBD1 (5 bases). The CDR3 runs to 12 residues. Germline CDR1 reads DFQATT; CDR2 reads SNEGSKA (reference sequence). V dropped 6 bases and J dropped 4 bases, with 12 bases sitting between them. CDR3 residues: CSAPDSIYGYTF. The CDR3 bases are TGCAGTGCCCCTGACAGTATCTATGGCTACACCTTC.

In its sample, this clonotype was seen many times. This sequence joins TRBV3-1 and TRBJ2-2; 9 bases are shared with TRBD1. After removal of 4 bases from V and 1 base from J, the junction contained 13 bases not matched to a gene. The length of the CDR3 is 19 residues. Looked up from germline, CDR1 is LGHDT and CDR2 is YNNKEL (reference sequence). CDR3 in amino acids: CASSPGTGYSRMNTGELFF. CDR3 bases: TGTGCCAGCAGCCCCGGGACAGGGTATAGCAGGATGAACACCGGGGAGCTGTTTTTT. Using reference TRBV3-1 and TRBJ2-2 for the parts outside the CDR3, the full variable domain is DTAVSQTPKYLVTQMGNDKSIKCEQNLGHDTMYWYKQDSKKFLKIMFSYNNKELIINETVPNRFSPKSPDKAHLNLHINSLELGDSAVYFCASSPGTGYSRMNTGELFFGEGSRLTVL.

The chain recombines TRBV5-4 with TRBJ1-6; 7 bases are a match to TRBD1. Germline values: CDR1 SGHNT, CDR2 YYREEE (reference sequence). The junction had 8 bases not matched to a gene; V was cut back by 4 bases and J by 7 bases. The CDR3 runs 15 residues. CDR3 bases: TGTGCCAGCAGCCAGAAGGACAGGCTGAATTCACCCCTCCACTTT. Translated, it gives CASSQKDRLNSPLHF.